A selection of T cell receptor beta chains follows, all from one sample in a study of CD8+ T cells in alopecia areata. Clones were read by immunoSEQ multiplex PCR, and TCRdb kept only the in-frame ones, dropping some. The sample includes 120,000 to 150,000 clones, approximately 86% of them seen just once. The starting material was CD8+ T cells sorted from blood, obtained at week 4, from a patient treated with tofacitinib. Receptor source: a human donor with alopecia areata. CDR3s include the opening cysteine and the closing phenylalanine or tryptophan. Each record gives: D gene, V gene, J gene, CDR3 DNA, CDR3 protein. A D gene is named only where the DNA matches it firmly.

D gene: -; V gene: TRBV29-1; J gene: TRBJ2-2; CDR3 DNA: TGCAGCGTTGAGTGGGGCACCACCGGGGAGCTGTTTTTT; CDR3 protein: CSVEWGTTGELFF
D gene: -; V gene: TRBV9; J gene: TRBJ2-1; CDR3 DNA: TGTGCCAGCAGCGAACACAATGAGCAGTTCTTC; CDR3 protein: CASSEHNEQFF
D gene: -; V gene: TRBV11-2; J gene: TRBJ2-7; CDR3 DNA: TGTGCCAGCAGCTTAGTTTCAGCGACTACCAGATTCTACGAGCAGTACTTC; CDR3 protein: CASSLVSATTRFYEQYF
D gene: -; V gene: TRBV27; J gene: TRBJ2-7; CDR3 DNA: TGTGCCAGCAGTACCCGACAGCAACCCCCCTACGAGCAGTACTTC; CDR3 protein: CASSTRQQPPYEQYF
D gene: TRBD2; V gene: TRBV2; J gene: TRBJ2-3; CDR3 DNA: TGTGCCAGCAGCAAGCCGGGACTAGCGGTTACAGATACGCAGTATTTT; CDR3 protein: CASSKPGLAVTDTQYF
D gene: TRBD1; V gene: TRBV29-1; J gene: TRBJ1-1; CDR3 DNA: TGCAGCGTTGAAGGGCGGACAGGGGCGGTTGAAGCTTTCTTT; CDR3 protein: CSVEGRTGAVEAFF
D gene: -; V gene: TRBV11-3; J gene: TRBJ2-7; CDR3 DNA: TGTGCCAGCAGCTTAGGAGGACTGGGCGAGCAGTACTTC; CDR3 protein: CASSLGGLGEQYF
D gene: -; V gene: TRBV19; J gene: TRBJ1-1; CDR3 DNA: TGTGCCAGTACCGAACGGGTGAACACTGAAGCTTTCTTT; CDR3 protein: CASTERVNTEAFF
D gene: -; V gene: TRBV6-1; J gene: TRBJ1-2; CDR3 DNA: TGTGCCAGCAGTGAACTCGCAGGACCCTCTAACTATGGCTACACCTTC; CDR3 protein: CASSELAGPSNYGYTF
D gene: -; V gene: TRBV12-5; J gene: TRBJ2-3; CDR3 DNA: TGTGCTAGTGGTTTAAGTCGACGGACAGATACGCAGTATTTT; CDR3 protein: CASGLSRRTDTQYF
D gene: TRBD1; V gene: TRBV7-2; J gene: TRBJ1-2; CDR3 DNA: TGTGCCAGCAGCTTACTTGGGGACCGGGACAGGGATGGCTACACCTTC; CDR3 protein: CASSLLGDRDRDGYTF
D gene: -; V gene: TRBV29-1; J gene: TRBJ1-5; CDR3 DNA: TGCAGCGTTGCGGGCGGTGGCAATCAGCCCCAGCATTTT; CDR3 protein: CSVAGGGNQPQHF
D gene: TRBD2; V gene: TRBV27; J gene: TRBJ2-1; CDR3 DNA: TGTGCCAGCAGTTTATCGGGCGGGAGGGCCAGGGATGAGCAGTTCTTC; CDR3 protein: CASSLSGGRARDEQFF
D gene: TRBD1; V gene: TRBV15; J gene: TRBJ1-1; CDR3 DNA: TGTGCCACCAGCAGAGGAGTCAGGGGGTCGAACACTGAAGCTTTCTTT; CDR3 protein: CATSRGVRGSNTEAFF
D gene: -; V gene: TRBV7-3; J gene: TRBJ1-1; CDR3 DNA: TGTGCCAGCAGCTTAAGTCCCGGACATTTGAACACTGAAGCTTTCTTT; CDR3 protein: CASSLSPGHLNTEAFF
D gene: -; V gene: TRBV7-8; J gene: TRBJ2-6; CDR3 DNA: TGTGCCAGCAGCTTGATTTCTCTCTCTGGGGCCAACGTCCTGACTTTC; CDR3 protein: CASSLISLSGANVLTF